This entry lists 2 T cell receptor beta chains sequenced from one sample in a study of T cells in Graves' hyperthyroidism and ophthalmopathy. Amplified TCR beta CDR3 regions derived from RNA transcripts. RT-PCR in the first round (using the HTBI primer set) targeted the TCR CDR3. TCRdb independently ran MiXCR on the multiplex PCR reads; one entry per CDR3 protein. Here the sample spans around 350,000 distinct CDR3 sequences, around 13% being singletons. The sequenced sample was blood. The origin of the receptors is a woman between 18 and 29 years old with Graves' hyperthyroidism.

This clonotype was seen at least ten times. V gene TRBV29-1 combines with J gene TRBJ1-1; TRBD1 might be the D (5 bases). This CDR3 has 13 residues. From germline, CDR1 is SQVTM and CDR2 ANQGSEA. V lost 4 bases to trimming and J lost 4 bases, with 13 bases between them. The CDR3 bases are TGCAGCGTTGCTCTCAGACAGAGCACTGAAGCTTTCTTT. Its protein is CSVALRQSTEAFF.

On this clonotype itself: Since no conserved phenylalanine or tryptophan closes the CDR3, a read error is the likely cause. The chain combines TRBV20-1 with TRBJ1-1; D call uncertain. V was cut by 6 bases and J by 2 bases, with 19 bases left in between. The CDR3 spans 15 residues. Germline V gives CDR1 DFQATT, CDR2 SNEGSKA (reference sequence). In nucleotides, the CDR3 is TGCAGTGCCACACTCATCGGAGGTCATAACACTGAAGCTTTCTCT. Residues: CSATLIGGHNTEAFS.